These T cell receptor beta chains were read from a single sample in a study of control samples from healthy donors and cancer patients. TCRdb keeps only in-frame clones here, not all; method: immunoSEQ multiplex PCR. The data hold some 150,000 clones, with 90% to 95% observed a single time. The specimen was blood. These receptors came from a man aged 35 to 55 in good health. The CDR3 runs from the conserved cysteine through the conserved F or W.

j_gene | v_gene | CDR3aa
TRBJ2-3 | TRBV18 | CASSTTGFTDTQYF
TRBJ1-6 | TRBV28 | CASIIQGANSPLHF
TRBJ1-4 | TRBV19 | CASSAPRQGGTNEKLFF
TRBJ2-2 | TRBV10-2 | CASMGAGELFF
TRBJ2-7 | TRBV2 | CASRVAGAAHEQYF
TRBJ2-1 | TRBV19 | CASSMTSGGYEQFF
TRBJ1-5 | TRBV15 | CATRRERDQPQHF
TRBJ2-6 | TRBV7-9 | CASSLGVSGANVLTF
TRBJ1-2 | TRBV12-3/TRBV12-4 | CASSLVQGWSYTF
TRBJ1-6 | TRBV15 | CATSRLTTGQGGNSPLHF
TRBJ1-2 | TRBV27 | CASSTGTGYGYTF
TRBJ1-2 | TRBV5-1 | CASALAGVPGYTF
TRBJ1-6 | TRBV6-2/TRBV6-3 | CASSRDSKVLHF
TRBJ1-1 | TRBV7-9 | CASSFFNTEAFF
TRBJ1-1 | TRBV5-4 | CASSLEGGTEAFF
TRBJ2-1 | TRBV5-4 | CASSWPPSRGDNEQFF
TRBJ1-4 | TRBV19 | CASSLLGGSAEKLFF
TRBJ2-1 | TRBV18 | CASSPNSGTGYNEQFF
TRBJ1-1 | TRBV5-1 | CASSLAGHTEAFF
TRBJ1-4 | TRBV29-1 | CSVEDFGVRGDEKLFF
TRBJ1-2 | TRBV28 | CAALNGALDGYTF
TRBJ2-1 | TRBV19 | CASRTYNEQFF
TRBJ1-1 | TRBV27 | CASSLGGEDTEAFF
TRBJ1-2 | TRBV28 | CASRLMTGNYGYTF
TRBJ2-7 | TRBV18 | CASSQGTGSLLEQYF
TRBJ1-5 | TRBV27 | CASSLYRDKNQPQHF
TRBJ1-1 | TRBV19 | CASRGTGVNTEAFF
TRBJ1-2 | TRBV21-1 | CASSNRDGYTF
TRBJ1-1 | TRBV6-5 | CASTTTANTEAFF
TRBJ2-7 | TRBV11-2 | CASSPGTASVYEQYF
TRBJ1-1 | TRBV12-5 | CASGLGSDTEAFF
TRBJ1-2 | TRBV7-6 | CASSTGQGYGYTF
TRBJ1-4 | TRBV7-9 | CASSFRQRNEKLFF
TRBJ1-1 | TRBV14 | CASSQDIGRVGTEAFF